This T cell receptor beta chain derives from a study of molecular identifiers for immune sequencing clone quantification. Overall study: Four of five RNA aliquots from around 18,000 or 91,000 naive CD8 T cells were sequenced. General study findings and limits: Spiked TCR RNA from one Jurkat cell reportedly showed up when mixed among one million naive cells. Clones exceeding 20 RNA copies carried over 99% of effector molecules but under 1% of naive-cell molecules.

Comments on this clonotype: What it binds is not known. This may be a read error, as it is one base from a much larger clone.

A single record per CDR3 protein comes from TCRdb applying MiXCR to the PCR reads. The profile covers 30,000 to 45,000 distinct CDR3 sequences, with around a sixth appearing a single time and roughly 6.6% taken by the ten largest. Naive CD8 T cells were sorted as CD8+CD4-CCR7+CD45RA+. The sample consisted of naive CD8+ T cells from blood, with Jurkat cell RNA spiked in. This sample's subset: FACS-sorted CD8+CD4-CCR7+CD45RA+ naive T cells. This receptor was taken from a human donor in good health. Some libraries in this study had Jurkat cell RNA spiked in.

The DNA for the CDR3 is TGCGCCAGCAGCCGAGCCCTCGGGTGGGGGACCGGGGAGCTGTTTTTT. It encodes CASSRALGWGTGELFF. The chain employs TRBV4-3 and TRBJ2-2; D may correspond to TRBD1 or TRBD2 (5 bases each). The germline gives CDR1 LGHNA, CDR2 YSLEER. This CDR3 spans 16 amino acids. V lost 4 bases to trimming and J lost 5 bases, with 17 bases between them.